This T cell receptor (beta chain) comes out of a study of T cell repertoires in cytomegalovirus infection. TCRdb fed the reads into MiXCR, producing one record per CDR3 protein. The data hold around 450,000 distinct CDR3 sequences, with roughly 30% observed a single time. This clonotype was detected only a few times. With 5 bases clipped from V and 9 bases from J, the junction kept 7 bases outside the gene matches. Germline values: CDR1 MNHEY, CDR2 SVGEGT. The CDR3 has 14 amino acids. This receptor was obtained from a human donor in good health (CMV status not recorded). Some clones in this sample may be carry-over from other donors' samples. The rearrangement links TRBV6-2 or TRBV6-3 to TRBJ2-1; TRBD1 agrees at 10 bases. Input material: PBMCs. The CDR3 protein is CASSRTGGLGEQFF. The CDR3 nucleotides read TGTGCCAGCAGTCGGACAGGGGGTTTGGGTGAGCAGTTCTTC.